Reported below is one T cell receptor beta chain. Its antigen remains unknown. This record belongs to a study of STAT3 mutations in large granular lymphocyte leukemia. Study-wide context: More than half of T-LGLL patients received immunosuppressive therapy.

This CDR3 spans 15 amino acids. V shed 3 bases and J shed 6 bases, with 15 bases lying between them. Germline CDR1 is SGHNT and CDR2 is YYREEE (reference sequence). Each sample's TCRbeta library yielded on average approximately 41,000 productive templates. TCRdb's copy holds only in-frame clones and misses some; the assay was immunoSEQ multiplex PCR. The sample holds tens of thousands of clones, 94% seen once. The study, taken as a whole, reports: After therapy, about 30% of the 18 patients switched clonotypes, all new clones STAT3 wild type. Every T-LGLL patient had at least one immunodominant TCRbeta clonotype. In several patients, dominant TCR clone burden exceeded STAT3 mutant burden, suggesting STAT3 mutation arose secondarily.

This chain connects TRBV5-4 to TRBJ2-2, with D possibly being TRBD1 or TRBD2 (5 bases each). The origin of this receptor is a man aged 35 to 55 with T-cell large granular lymphocyte leukemia. Some clones in this sample may be carry-over from other donors' samples. The sample taken for sequencing was peripheral blood mononuclear cells. The CDR3 coding sequence is TGTGCCAGCAGCTCTCTAGGGACCATGGCCGGGGAGCTGTTTTTT. As protein: CASSSLGTMAGELFF.